The 23 T cell receptor beta chains given below trace back to one sample, sequenced in a study of CD8 T cells in Susac syndrome (dated by TCRdb to about 2019). Libraries were constructed by the immunoSEQ multiplex PCR assay. RNA was extracted using the RNeasy kit, and roughly 0.5 to 1 microgram was reverse transcribed with random hexamers. TCRdb itself trimmed the public reads at Q25 with fastp, ran MiXCR and retained productive beta chains. One record per CDR3 amino acid sequence lists the most common genes and DNA. The sample table holds 210,000 or so distinct CDR3 sequences, of which around 90% were seen once. The ten largest clones take up over 0.1% of the sample. Sample: CD8+ T cells from PBMCs. These receptors were obtained from a human donor with multiple sclerosis.

This clonotype appeared a single time. The rearrangement uses TRBV5-1 and TRBJ2-3; D is unclear. Germline V gives CDR1 SGHRS, CDR2 YFSETQ. Trimming pared 5 bases from V and 0 bases from J, leaving 7 bases between. The CDR3 has 13 residues. The CDR3 region has the DNA TGCGCCAGCAGTTCCGACAGCACAGATACGCAGTATTTT. Translation gives CASSSDSTDTQYF.

This rearrangement joins TRBV5-6 to TRBJ2-1; D not certain. V was shortened by 0 bases and J by 10 bases, with 8 bases between the two germline ends. CDR3 length: 12 residues. Per the germline V gene, CDR1 is SGHDT and CDR2 is YYEEEE. As DNA, the CDR3 is TGTGCCAGCAGCTTGGCGGGTGCGGAGCAGTTCTTC. Residues: CASSLAGAEQFF.

This clonotype was observed once. This chain uses TRBV9 with TRBJ2-1, with D possibly TRBD1 on 5 matching bases. Trimming pared 7 bases from V and 0 bases from J, leaving 20 bases between. The CDR3 totals 17 residues. Per the germline V gene, CDR1 is SGDLS and CDR2 is YYNGEE. Here the CDR3 DNA reads TGTGCCAGCTCAGGGTTCGGCGGCAAGAGCTCCTACAATGAGCAGTTCTTC. This encodes CASSGFGGKSSYNEQFF. Looking up the rest from reference TRBV9 and TRBJ2-1 gives the full variable domain: DSGVTQTPKHLITATGQRVTLRCSPRSGDLSVYWYQQSLDQGLQFLIQYYNGEERAKGNILERFSAQQFPDLHSELNLSSLELGDSALYFCASSGFGGKSSYNEQFFGPGTRLTVL.

This clonotype was picked up one time. The J gene is TRBJ2-2, the V gene TRBV5-6; 7 nucleotides agree with TRBD2. CDR3 length: 17 amino acids. V lost 4 bases to trimming and J lost 5 bases; unmatched junction nucleotides: 14. Germline loops: CDR1 SGHDT, CDR2 YYEEEE. The CDR3 is CASSLLPGLSRTGELFF. CDR3 coding DNA: TGTGCCAGCAGCCTTCTCCCGGGACTATCAAGGACCGGGGAGCTGTTTTTT. Supplemented by reference TRBV5-6 and TRBJ2-2, the full variable domain reads DAGVTQSPTHLIKTRGQQVTLRCSPKSGHDTVSWYQQALGQGPQFIFQYYEEEERQRGNFPDRFSGHQFPNYSSELNVNALLLGDSALYLCASSLLPGLSRTGELFFGEGSRLTVL.

The chain employs TRBV6-5 and TRBJ1-5; 7 bases are shared with TRBD1. Unmatched junction bases numbered 5, after V lost 8 bases and J lost 4 bases. Germline V gene data show CDR1 as MNHEY and CDR2 as SVGAGI. This CDR3 region has 13 residues. The CDR3 region is CASRQGQNQPQHF. Here the CDR3 DNA reads TGTGCCAGCCGACAGGGACAGAATCAGCCCCAGCATTTT.

The gene calls are TRBV7-9 and TRBJ2-7; D might be TRBD1 (6 bases). Germline assignment: CDR1 SEHNR and CDR2 FQNEAQ (reference sequence). Trimming removed 4 bases from V and 0 bases from J, with 13 bases in between. The CDR3 covers 15 residues. This CDR3 reads CASSSWAGDSYEQYF. The CDR3 DNA follows: TGTGCCAGCAGCTCGTGGGCAGGGGACTCCTACGAGCAGTACTTC.

The V call is TRBV27, the J call TRBJ2-7; no reliable D call. Trimming pared 2 bases from V and 5 bases from J, leaving 10 bases between. Germline CDR1 reads MNHEY; CDR2 reads SMNVEV (reference sequence). This CDR3 is 13 amino acids long. CDR3 amino acids: CASSLSLSNEQYF. For the CDR3, the DNA is TGTGCCAGCAGTTTAAGTTTGTCTAACGAGCAGTACTTC.

The chain combines TRBV4-2 with TRBJ1-3; perhaps TRBD1 as D (5 bases). Deletions cut 0 bases from V and 0 bases from J, with 12 bases between. The CDR3 sequence is 17 residues long. CDR1 and CDR2 (germline): LGHNA, YNFKEQ. The CDR3 is CASSQDGAANSGNTIYF. The DNA of the CDR3 is TGTGCCAGCAGCCAAGATGGGGCAGCGAACTCTGGAAACACCATATATTTT.

The rearrangement uses TRBV27 and TRBJ1-2; TRBD1 matches at 7 bases. Per germline, CDR1 MNHEY and CDR2 SMNVEV (reference sequence). The length of the CDR3 is 13 residues. V gave up 4 bases and J gave up 3 bases; unmatched junction bases: 2. The CDR3 DNA reads as TGTGCCAGCAGTTCTGACAGGGACTATGGCTACACCTTC. Translated, it gives CASSSDRDYGYTF.

This clonotype showed up just once. The chain joins TRBV4-3 to TRBJ2-3; a possible D gene is TRBD2 (6 bases). The germline V gene encodes CDR1 LGHNA and CDR2 YSLEER. The CDR3 contains 17 residues. V lost 5 bases, J lost 3 bases, and 21 bases lay in between. CDR3 protein: CASSSTGGQGPTDTQYF. CDR3 sequence (DNA): TGCGCCAGCAGCTCGACCGGGGGTCAAGGGCCTACAGATACGCAGTATTTT.

This chain connects TRBV27 to TRBJ2-7, with D uncertain. Trimming cost V 1 base and J 0 bases, with 4 bases left between them. Germline V gives CDR1 MNHEY, CDR2 SMNVEV (reference sequence). The CDR3 spans 13 residues. CDR3 in amino acids: CASSLFGSYEQYF. The DNA for the CDR3 is TGTGCCAGCAGTTTATTTGGCTCCTACGAGCAGTACTTC.

The V and J genes are TRBV4-3 and TRBJ1-2; no clear D gene. V was trimmed by 2 bases and J by 3 bases, leaving 16 bases between them. Looked up from germline, CDR1 is LGHNA and CDR2 is YSLEER. The CDR3 is 16 amino acids. CDR3: CASSQTRTELYYGYTF. The CDR3 DNA sequence: TGCGCCAGCAGCCAAACCCGAACAGAACTCTACTATGGCTACACCTTC.

The chain is built from TRBV12-3 or TRBV12-4 and TRBJ2-6; no clear D. The germline V and J ends were trimmed by 10 bases and 1 base, with 11 bases remaining between them. The CDR3 covers 14 residues. CDR3 bases: TGTGCCACTACCCTCCTTTCTGGGGCCAACGTCCTGACTTTC. This translates into CATTLLSGANVLTF.

The chain couples TRBV9 to TRBJ2-2; D remains unclear. The CDR3 has 13 residues. V shed 0 bases and J shed 3 bases, with 3 bases lying between them. Germline V gene sequence: CDR1 SGDLS, CDR2 YYNGEE. CDR3 nucleotide sequence: TGTGCCAGCAGCGTAGAGGACACCGGGGAGCTGTTTTTT. Amino acids: CASSVEDTGELFF. Full variable domain (remainder filled in from reference TRBV9 and TRBJ2-2): DSGVTQTPKHLITATGQRVTLRCSPRSGDLSVYWYQQSLDQGLQFLIQYYNGEERAKGNILERFSAQQFPDLHSELNLSSLELGDSALYFCASSVEDTGELFFGEGSRLTVL.

This clonotype was seen more than once but under ten times. The genes are TRBV13 and TRBJ1-1, with D tentatively TRBD1 (5 bases). This CDR3 has 13 residues. Germline loops: CDR1 PRHDT, CDR2 FYEKMQ (reference sequence). V lost 5 bases, J lost 5 bases, and 12 bases lay in between. The CDR3 DNA sequence: TGTGCCAGCAGCGCTACCGGGGGTACTGAAGCTTTCTTT. Translated: CASSATGGTEAFF.

V and J are TRBV27 and TRBJ2-1; 9 bases agree with TRBD2. The CDR3 runs to 15 residues. Germline V CDR1 and CDR2: MNHEY, SMNVEV (reference sequence). After removal of 4 bases from V and 8 bases from J, the junction contained 9 bases not matched to a gene. CDR3 coding DNA: TGTGCCAGCAGTTCTCTGGCGGGAGGGTTTCATGAGCAGTTCTTC. Its translation: CASSSLAGGFHEQFF.

The gene calls are TRBV5-6 and TRBJ2-2, with D possibly being TRBD1 (6 bases). CDR3 length equals 16 residues. V lost 0 bases, J lost 5 bases, and 14 bases lay in between. Germline-derived CDR1 and CDR2 are SGHDT and YYEEEE. The CDR3 region has the DNA TGTGCCAGCAGCTTGGGAGCTACAGGGAGTACCGGGGAGCTGTTTTTT. Residues: CASSLGATGSTGELFF. The whole variable domain, remainder taken from reference TRBV5-6 and TRBJ2-2, is DAGVTQSPTHLIKTRGQQVTLRCSPKSGHDTVSWYQQALGQGPQFIFQYYEEEERQRGNFPDRFSGHQFPNYSSELNVNALLLGDSALYLCASSLGATGSTGELFFGEGSRLTVL.

V and J are TRBV5-1 and TRBJ2-3, with 7 bases lining up with TRBD1. This CDR3 has 17 amino acids. CDR1 is SGHRS, CDR2 YFSETQ, per germline. V lost 0 bases, J lost 3 bases, and 10 bases stayed unmatched. The CDR3 nucleotides are TGCGCCAGCAGCTTGGCTGCCGGGGACAGCCATACAGATACGCAGTATTTT. It specifies CASSLAAGDSHTDTQYF.

The chain combines TRBV7-9 with TRBJ1-2; D is unresolved. Germline CDR1 is SEHNR and CDR2 is FQNEAQ (reference sequence). Trimming shortened V by 7 bases and J by 7 bases, and 13 bases separated the two germline ends. The CDR3 spans 12 residues. CDR3 DNA sequence: TGTGCCAGCAACTCCCAGGAGGTTGGCTACACCTTC. Protein: CASNSQEVGYTF.

V and J are TRBV7-8 and TRBJ1-1; 8 bases map to TRBD1. V lost 10 bases and J lost 9; bases outside the gene matches: 13. Looked up from germline, CDR1 is SGHVS and CDR2 is FQNEAQ. CDR3 length: 13 residues. The CDR3 sequence: CATREAGGIKAFF. Here the CDR3 DNA reads TGTGCCACCCGCGAGGCAGGGGGCATTAAAGCTTTCTTT.

This chain connects TRBV9 to TRBJ2-7, with a weak D call TRBD1 (6 bases). Germline V gene sequence: CDR1 SGDLS, CDR2 YYNGEE. Trimming stripped 4 bases from V and 4 bases from J, with 18 bases between. The CDR3 consists of 15 residues. The DNA for the CDR3 is TGTGCCAGCAGCCCACGGTCCGGACAGTCTTACGAGCAGTACTTC. It codes for CASSPRSGQSYEQYF.

The genes are TRBV29-1 and TRBJ1-5; no clear D gene. V lost 0 bases to trimming and J lost 9 bases, with 15 bases between them. Per germline, CDR1 SQVTM and CDR2 ANQGSEA. This CDR3 region has 14 residues. The CDR3 DNA reads as TGCAGCGTTGAAGATCGGACGCCGGGAATGCCCCAGCATTTT. Its translation: CSVEDRTPGMPQHF. Full variable domain (rest looked up from reference TRBV29-1 and TRBJ1-5): SAVISQKPSRDICQRGTSLTIQCQVDSQVTMMFWYRQQPGQSLTLIATANQGSEATYESGFVIDKFPISRPNLTFSTLTVSNMSPEDSSIYLCSVEDRTPGMPQHFGDGTRLSIL.

V is TRBV27 and J is TRBJ2-3; a possible D gene is TRBD1 (5 bases). Trimming shortened V by 6 bases and J by 8 bases, and 27 bases separated the two germline ends. The CDR3 is 17 residues long. CDR1 is MNHEY, CDR2 SMNVEV, per germline (reference sequence). CDR3 in DNA: TGTGCCAGCAGCTTAGGCCCCTTGGGTAGCTGGGGCGCTACGCAGTATTTT. This translates into CASSLGPLGSWGATQYF.